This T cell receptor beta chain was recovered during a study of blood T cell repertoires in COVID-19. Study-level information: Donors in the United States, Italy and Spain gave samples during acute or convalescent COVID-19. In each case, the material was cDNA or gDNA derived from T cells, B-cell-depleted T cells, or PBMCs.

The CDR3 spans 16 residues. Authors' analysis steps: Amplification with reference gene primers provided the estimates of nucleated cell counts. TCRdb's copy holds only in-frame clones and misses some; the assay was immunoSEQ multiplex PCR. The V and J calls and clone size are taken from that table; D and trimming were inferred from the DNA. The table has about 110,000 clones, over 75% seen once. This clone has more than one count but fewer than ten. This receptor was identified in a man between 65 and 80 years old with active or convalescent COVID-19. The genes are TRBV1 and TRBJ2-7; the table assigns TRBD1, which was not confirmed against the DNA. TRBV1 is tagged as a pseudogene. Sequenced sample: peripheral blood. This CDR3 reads CTSSQDRRQGAHEQYF. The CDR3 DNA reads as TGCACCAGCAGCCAAGATCGGAGACAGGGGGCCCACGAGCAGTACTTC.